Described below is a single T cell receptor beta chain sequence and its context. The clone's antigen remains unknown. No base quality values were provided; no much bigger clone lies one nucleotide off. The source of the sample is a study of technical replicates of blood from a few donors (dated by TCRdb to 2017 to 2019). Receptor amplification or capture employed the immunoSEQ multiplex PCR assay. This immuneACCESS table, as held by TCRdb, lists in-frame sequences with V and J called but not all clones. Of the missing ones, under half trace to an unresolved V gene in checked studies; the others have no known cause. The sample has almost 70,000 clones on record, over 75% of them singletons. Together, the top ten hold around 4.6% of the sample. V trim: 4 bases; J trim: 4 bases; unmatched bases: 7. From a lookup of the germline V gene (reference sequence), CDR1 and CDR2 are SGHNT and YYREEE. Including cysteine and phenylalanine, the CDR3 has 15 amino acids. Only CDR3 DNA is held: 45 bases, read in frame from base 1.

The sequenced material came from PBMCs. In this chain, TRBV5-4 is recombined with TRBJ2-1; 8 middle bases align to TRBD2. This TCR came from a human donor in good health. Some clones in this sample may be carry-over from other donors' samples. The bases read TGTGCCAGCAGCCAACCGGGGGGGCCTTACAATGAGCAGTTCTTC. It specifies CASSQPGGPYNEQFF.